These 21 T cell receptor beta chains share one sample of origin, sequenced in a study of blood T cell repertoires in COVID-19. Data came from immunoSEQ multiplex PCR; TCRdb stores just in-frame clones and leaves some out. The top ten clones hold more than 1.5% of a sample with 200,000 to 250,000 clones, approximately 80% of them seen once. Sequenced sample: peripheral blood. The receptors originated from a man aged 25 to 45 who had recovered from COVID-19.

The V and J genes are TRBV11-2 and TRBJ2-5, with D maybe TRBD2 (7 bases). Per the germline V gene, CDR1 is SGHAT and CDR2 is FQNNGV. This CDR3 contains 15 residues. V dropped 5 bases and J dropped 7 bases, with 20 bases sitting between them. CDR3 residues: CASSPGGGGFGTQYF. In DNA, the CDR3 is TGTGCCAGCAGCCCAGGAGGGGGGGGGTTTGGGACCCAGTACTTC.

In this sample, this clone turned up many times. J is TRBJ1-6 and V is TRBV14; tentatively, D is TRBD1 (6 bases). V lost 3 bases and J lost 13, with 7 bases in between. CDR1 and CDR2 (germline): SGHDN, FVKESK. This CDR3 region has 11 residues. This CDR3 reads CASSHRGPLHF. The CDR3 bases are TGTGCCAGCAGCCACAGGGGCCCCCTCCACTTT.

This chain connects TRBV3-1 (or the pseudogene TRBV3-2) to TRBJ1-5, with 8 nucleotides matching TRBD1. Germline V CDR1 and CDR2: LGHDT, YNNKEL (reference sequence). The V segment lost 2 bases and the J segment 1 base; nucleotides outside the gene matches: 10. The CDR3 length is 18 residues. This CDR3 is CASSQTTRTGSSNQPQHF. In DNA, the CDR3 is TGTGCCAGCAGCCAAACCACCCGGACAGGGTCGAGCAATCAGCCCCAGCATTTT.

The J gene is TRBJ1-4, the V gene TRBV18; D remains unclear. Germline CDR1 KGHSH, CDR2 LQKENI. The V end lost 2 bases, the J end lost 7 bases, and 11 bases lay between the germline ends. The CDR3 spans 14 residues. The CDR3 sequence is CASSPSGSSEKLFF. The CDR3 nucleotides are TGTGCCAGCTCACCATCAGGAAGCAGTGAAAAACTGTTTTTT. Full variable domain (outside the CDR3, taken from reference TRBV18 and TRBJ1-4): NAGVMQNPRHLVRRRGQEARLRCSPMKGHSHVYWYRQLPEEGLKFMVYLQKENIIDESGMPKERFSAEFPKEGPSILRIQQVVRGDSAAYFCASSPSGSSEKLFFGSGTQLSVL.

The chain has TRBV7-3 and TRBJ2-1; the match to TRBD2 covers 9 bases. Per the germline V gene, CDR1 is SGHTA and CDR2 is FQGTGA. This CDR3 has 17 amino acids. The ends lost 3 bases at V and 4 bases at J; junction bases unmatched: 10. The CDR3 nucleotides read TGTGCCAGCAGCTTGGCCCCAACTAGCGGGTCGTACAATGAGCAGTTCTTC. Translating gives CASSLAPTSGSYNEQFF.

CDR3 protein: CASSGRTSTDTQYF. The CDR3 nucleotides are TGTGCCAGCAGTGGGCGAACGAGCACAGATACGCAGTATTTT. The chain has TRBV27 and TRBJ2-3; no clear D. The CDR3 spans 14 residues. V gave up 5 bases and J gave up 0 bases, with 9 bases separating them. Germline-derived CDR1 and CDR2 are MNHEY and SMNVEV (reference sequence).

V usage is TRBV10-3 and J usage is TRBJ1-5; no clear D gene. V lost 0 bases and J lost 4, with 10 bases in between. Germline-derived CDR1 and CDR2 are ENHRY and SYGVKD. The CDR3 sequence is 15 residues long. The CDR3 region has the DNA TGTGCCATCAGTGAGTCAGGTACAGAGAATCAGCCCCAGCATTTT. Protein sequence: CAISESGTENQPQHF.

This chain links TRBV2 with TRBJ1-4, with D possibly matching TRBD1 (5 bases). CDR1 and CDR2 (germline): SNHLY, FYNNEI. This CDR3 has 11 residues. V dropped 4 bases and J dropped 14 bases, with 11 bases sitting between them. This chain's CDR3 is CASSVKTDLFF. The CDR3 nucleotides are TGTGCCAGCAGTGTAAAGACAGACCTGTTTTTT.

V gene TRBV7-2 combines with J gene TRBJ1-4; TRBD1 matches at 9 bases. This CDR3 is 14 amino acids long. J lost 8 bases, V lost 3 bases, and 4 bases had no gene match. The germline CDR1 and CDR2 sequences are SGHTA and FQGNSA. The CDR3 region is CASSFGTGYEKLFF. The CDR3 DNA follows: TGTGCCAGCAGCTTCGGGACAGGGTACGAAAAACTGTTTTTT.

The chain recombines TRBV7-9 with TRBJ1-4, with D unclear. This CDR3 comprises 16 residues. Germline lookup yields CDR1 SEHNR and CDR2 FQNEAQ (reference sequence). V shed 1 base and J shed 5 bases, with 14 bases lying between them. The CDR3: CASSLGASGINEKLFF. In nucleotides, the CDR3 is TGTGCCAGCAGCTTAGGGGCCTCGGGAATCAATGAAAAACTGTTTTTT.

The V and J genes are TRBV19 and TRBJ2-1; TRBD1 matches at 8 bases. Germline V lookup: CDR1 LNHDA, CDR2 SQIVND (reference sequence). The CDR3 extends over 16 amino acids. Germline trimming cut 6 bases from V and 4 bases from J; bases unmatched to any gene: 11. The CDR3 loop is CASRPTRDRPYNEQFF. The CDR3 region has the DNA TGTGCCAGTAGACCTACCCGGGACAGGCCTTACAATGAGCAGTTCTTC.

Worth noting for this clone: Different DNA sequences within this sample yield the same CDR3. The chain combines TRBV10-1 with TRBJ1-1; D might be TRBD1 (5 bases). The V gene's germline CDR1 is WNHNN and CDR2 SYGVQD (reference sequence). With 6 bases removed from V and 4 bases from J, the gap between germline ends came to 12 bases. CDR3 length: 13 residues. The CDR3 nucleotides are TGCGCCAGCAGCCCAGGGAGGATCACTGAAGCTTTCTTT. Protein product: CASSPGRITEAFF.

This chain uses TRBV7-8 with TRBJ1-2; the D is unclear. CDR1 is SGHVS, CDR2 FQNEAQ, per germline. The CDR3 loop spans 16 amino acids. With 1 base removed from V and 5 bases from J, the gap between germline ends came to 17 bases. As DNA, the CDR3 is TGTGCCAGCAGCTTAGGAGCGCGGGTGGGGTTTTATGGCTACACCTTC. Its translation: CASSLGARVGFYGYTF. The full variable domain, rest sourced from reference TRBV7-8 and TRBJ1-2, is GAGVSQSPRYKVAKRGQDVALRCDPISGHVSLFWYQQALGQGPEFLTYFQNEAQLDKSGLPSDRFFAERPEGSVSTLKIQRTQQEDSAVYLCASSLGARVGFYGYTFGSGTRLTVV.

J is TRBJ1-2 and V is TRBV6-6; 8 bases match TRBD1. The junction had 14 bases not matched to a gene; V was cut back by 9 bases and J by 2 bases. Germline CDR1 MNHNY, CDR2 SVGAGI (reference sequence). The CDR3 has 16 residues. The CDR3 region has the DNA TGTGCCAGTAGCCTCTCTCAGGGGGCTGCGAACTATGGCTACACCTTC. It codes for CASSLSQGAANYGYTF.

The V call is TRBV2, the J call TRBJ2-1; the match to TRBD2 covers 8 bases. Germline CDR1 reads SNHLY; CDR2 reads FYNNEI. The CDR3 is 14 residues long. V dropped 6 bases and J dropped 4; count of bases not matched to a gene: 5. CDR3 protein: CASRAAGAYNEQFF. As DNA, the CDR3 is TGTGCCAGCAGGGCAGCGGGGGCTTACAATGAGCAGTTCTTC. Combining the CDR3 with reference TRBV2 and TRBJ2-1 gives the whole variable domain EPEVTQTPSHQVTQMGQEVILRCVPISNHLYFYWYRQILGQKVEFLVSFYNNEISEKSEIFDDQFSVERPDGSNFTLKIRSTKLEDSAMYFCASRAAGAYNEQFFGPGTRLTVL.

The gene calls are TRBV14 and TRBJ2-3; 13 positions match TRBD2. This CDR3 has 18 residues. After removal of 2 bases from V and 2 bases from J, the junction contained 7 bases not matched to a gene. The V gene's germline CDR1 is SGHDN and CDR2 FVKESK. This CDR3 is CASSQHRGLAGPTDTQYF. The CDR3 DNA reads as TGTGCCAGCAGCCAACACCGGGGACTAGCGGGGCCCACAGATACGCAGTATTTT. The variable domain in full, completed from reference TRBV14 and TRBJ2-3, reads EAGVTQFPSHSVIEKGQTVTLRCDPISGHDNLYWYRRVMGKEIKFLLHFVKESKQDESGMPNNRFLAERTGGTYSTLKVQPAELEDSGVYFCASSQHRGLAGPTDTQYFGPGTRLTVL.

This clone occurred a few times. The CDR3 DNA follows: TGTGCCAGCAGCCGGAAGACAGATTCCTACGAGCAGTACTTC. Encoded protein: CASSRKTDSYEQYF. V gene TRBV9 combines with J gene TRBJ2-7; perhaps TRBD1 as D (5 bases). The CDR3 length is 14 residues. Trimming cost V 4 bases and J 1 base, with 12 bases left between them. Per the germline V gene, CDR1 is SGDLS and CDR2 is YYNGEE.

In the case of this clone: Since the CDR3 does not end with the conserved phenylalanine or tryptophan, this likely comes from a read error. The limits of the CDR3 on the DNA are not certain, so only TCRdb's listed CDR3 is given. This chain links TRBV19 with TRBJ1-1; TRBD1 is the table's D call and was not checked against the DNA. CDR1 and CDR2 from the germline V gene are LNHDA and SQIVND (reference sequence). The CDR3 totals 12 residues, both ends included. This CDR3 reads CASSPGTGGSLP.

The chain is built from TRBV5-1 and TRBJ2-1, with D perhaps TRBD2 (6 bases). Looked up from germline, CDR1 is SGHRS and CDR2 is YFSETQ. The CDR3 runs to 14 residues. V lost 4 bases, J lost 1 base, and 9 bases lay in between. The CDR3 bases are TGCGCCAGCAGCCTGGGAGGATCCTACAATGAGCAGTTCTTC. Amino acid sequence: CASSLGGSYNEQFF.

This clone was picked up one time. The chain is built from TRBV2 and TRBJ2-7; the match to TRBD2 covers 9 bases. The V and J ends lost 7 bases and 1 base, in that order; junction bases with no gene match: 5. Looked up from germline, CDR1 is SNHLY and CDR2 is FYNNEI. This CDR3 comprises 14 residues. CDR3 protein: CASIFSGGSYEQYF. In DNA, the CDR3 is TGTGCCAGCATCTTTAGCGGGGGTTCCTACGAGCAGTACTTC.

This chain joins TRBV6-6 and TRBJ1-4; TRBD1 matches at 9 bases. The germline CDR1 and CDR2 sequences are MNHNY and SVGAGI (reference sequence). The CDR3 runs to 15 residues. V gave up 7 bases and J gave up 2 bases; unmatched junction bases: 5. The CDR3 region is CASKQGAWTNEKLFF. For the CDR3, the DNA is TGTGCCAGCAAACAGGGGGCATGGACTAATGAAAAACTGTTTTTT.